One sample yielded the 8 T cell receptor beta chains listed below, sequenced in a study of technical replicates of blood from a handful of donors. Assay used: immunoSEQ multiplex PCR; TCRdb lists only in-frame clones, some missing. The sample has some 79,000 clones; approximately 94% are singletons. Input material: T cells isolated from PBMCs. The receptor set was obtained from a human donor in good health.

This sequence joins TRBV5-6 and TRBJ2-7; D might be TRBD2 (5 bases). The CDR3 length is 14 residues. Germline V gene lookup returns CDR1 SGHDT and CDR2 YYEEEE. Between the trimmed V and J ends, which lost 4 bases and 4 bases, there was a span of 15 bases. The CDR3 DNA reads TGTGCCAGCAGCCTCGACCTGCGGGCTTACGAGCAGTACTTC. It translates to CASSLDLRAYEQYF.

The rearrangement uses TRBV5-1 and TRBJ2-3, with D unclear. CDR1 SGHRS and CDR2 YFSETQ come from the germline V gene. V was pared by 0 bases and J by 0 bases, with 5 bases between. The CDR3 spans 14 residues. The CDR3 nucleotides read TGCGCCAGCAGCTTGGATACTAGCACAGATACGCAGTATTTT. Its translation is CASSLDTSTDTQYF.

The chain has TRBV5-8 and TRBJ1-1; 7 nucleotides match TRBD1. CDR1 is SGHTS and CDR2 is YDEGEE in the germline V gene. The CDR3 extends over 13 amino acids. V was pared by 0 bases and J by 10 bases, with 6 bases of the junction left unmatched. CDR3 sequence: CASSLAYRGSAFF. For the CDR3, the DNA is TGTGCCAGCAGCTTGGCCTACAGGGGCTCAGCTTTCTTT.

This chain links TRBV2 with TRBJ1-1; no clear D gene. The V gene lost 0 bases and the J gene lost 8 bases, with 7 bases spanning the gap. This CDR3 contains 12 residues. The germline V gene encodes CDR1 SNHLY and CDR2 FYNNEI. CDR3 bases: TGTGCCAGCAGTGAAGCGTCAGGAGAAGCTTTCTTT. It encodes CASSEASGEAFF. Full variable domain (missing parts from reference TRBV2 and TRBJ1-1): EPEVTQTPSHQVTQMGQEVILRCVPISNHLYFYWYRQILGQKVEFLVSFYNNEISEKSEIFDDQFSVERPDGSNFTLKIRSTKLEDSAMYFCASSEASGEAFFGQGTRLTVV.

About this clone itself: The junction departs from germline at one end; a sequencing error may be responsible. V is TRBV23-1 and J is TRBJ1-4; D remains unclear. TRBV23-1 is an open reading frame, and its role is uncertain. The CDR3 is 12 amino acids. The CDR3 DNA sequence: TGCGCCAGCAGTCAATATACGCAGGCGTCCCTTTTT. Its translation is CASSQYTQASLF.

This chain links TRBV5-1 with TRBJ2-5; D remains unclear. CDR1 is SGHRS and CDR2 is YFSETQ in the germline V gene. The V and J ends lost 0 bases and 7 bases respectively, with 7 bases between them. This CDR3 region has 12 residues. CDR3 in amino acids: CASSLDGWTQYF. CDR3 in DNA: TGCGCCAGCAGCTTGGACGGTTGGACCCAGTACTTC.

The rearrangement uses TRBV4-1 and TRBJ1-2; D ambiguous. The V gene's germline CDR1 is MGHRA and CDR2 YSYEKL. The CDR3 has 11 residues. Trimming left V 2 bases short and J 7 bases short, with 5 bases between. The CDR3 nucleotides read TGCGCCAGCAGCCAATTGAGTGGCTACACCTTC. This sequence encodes CASSQLSGYTF.

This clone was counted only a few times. The CDR3 nucleotides read TGTGCCAGCAGTGAACAGGGAACCGGGGAGCTGTTTTTT. Its translation: CASSEQGTGELFF. The chain links TRBV6-1 to TRBJ2-2, with D possibly being TRBD1 (5 bases). Germline loops: CDR1 MNHNS, CDR2 SASEGT. The germline V and J ends were trimmed by 2 bases and 5 bases, with 6 bases remaining between them. CDR3 length equals 13 residues.